The text below deals with one TCR beta chain. The sample belongs to a study of blood T cell repertoires in COVID-19. Study-level information: Acute-phase and convalescent COVID-19 samples originated in the United States, Italy and Spain. Sources were T cells, B-cell-depleted T cells, or PBMCs; the material itself was cDNA or gDNA.

The assay was immunoSEQ multiplex PCR, and TCRdb's table has in-frame clones only and misses some. Of more than 95,000 clones in the sample, roughly 87% were seen once. CDR1 is SGHAT and CDR2 is FQDESV in the germline V gene (reference sequence). The CDR3 is 15 residues long. After removal of 3 bases from V and 1 base from J, the junction contained 1 base not matched to a gene. The chain uses TRBV11-1 and TRBJ2-3, with 10 bases matching TRBD1. Sequenced sample: peripheral blood. The TCR sequence derives from a man in his forties or fifties with acute or convalescent COVID-19. The CDR3 loop reads CASSLGTGGTDTQYF. The CDR3 coding sequence is TGTGCCAGCAGCTTGGGGACAGGGGGCACAGATACGCAGTATTTT. The whole variable domain, filled in from reference TRBV11-1 and TRBJ2-3, reads EAEVAQSPRYKITEKSQAVAFWCDPISGHATLYWYRQILGQGPELLVQFQDESVVDDSQLPKDRFSAERLKGVDSTLKIQPAELGDSAMYLCASSLGTGGTDTQYFGPGTRLTVL.